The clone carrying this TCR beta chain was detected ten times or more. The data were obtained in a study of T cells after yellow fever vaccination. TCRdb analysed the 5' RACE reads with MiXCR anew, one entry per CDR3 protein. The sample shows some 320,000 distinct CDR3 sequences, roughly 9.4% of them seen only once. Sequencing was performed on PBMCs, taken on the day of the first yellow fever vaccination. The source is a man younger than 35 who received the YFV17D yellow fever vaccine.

The CDR3 DNA reads TGCAGTGCTAGAGATCAGGGCCCCGAAGGTTCACCCCTCCACTTT. It codes for CSARDQGPEGSPLHF. The chain joins TRBV20-1 to TRBJ1-6; TRBD1 might be the D (5 bases). V dropped 0 bases and J dropped 9 bases, with 15 bases sitting between them. Germline loops: CDR1 DFQATT, CDR2 SNEGSKA (reference sequence). The CDR3 contains 15 residues.